The 27 T cell receptor beta chains given below trace back to one sample, sequenced in a study of T cells in Graves' hyperthyroidism and ophthalmopathy. RNA transcripts served as the template for amplifying TCR beta CDR3 regions. HTBI primers were the set used in a first-round RT-PCR of the TCR CDR3. TCRdb re-called the multiplex PCR reads with MiXCR, one entry per CDR3 protein. Here the sample spans about 350,000 distinct CDR3 sequences, around 18% being singletons. Sample: blood. These receptors were obtained from a woman aged 40-49 years with Graves' ophthalmopathy.

This clonotype was detected only once. Here the CDR3 reads CASSYSIQEGYEQYF. CDR3 sequence (DNA): TGTGCCAGCAGTTACTCGATTCAGGAAGGATACGAGCAGTACTTC. The chain employs TRBV6-2 or TRBV6-3 and TRBJ2-7; D unclear. Germline V lookup: CDR1 MNHEY, CDR2 SVGEGT. V was cut by 0 bases and J by 4 bases, with 13 bases left in between. This CDR3 has 15 residues.

This clonotype was detected many times. V and J are TRBV15 and TRBJ1-2; D gene ambiguous. This CDR3 comprises 13 residues. V lost 2 bases and J lost 4, with 8 bases in between. In germline, CDR1 is LNHNV, CDR2 YYDKDF (reference sequence). CDR3 loop: CATSRPMLYGYTF. The DNA for the CDR3 is TGTGCCACCAGCAGACCAATGCTCTATGGCTACACCTTC.

The V and J genes are TRBV28 and TRBJ2-7, with D possibly being TRBD2 (5 bases). The CDR3 sequence is 15 residues long. Germline CDR1 reads MDHEN; CDR2 reads SYDVKM. V gave up 6 bases and J gave up 2 bases, with 17 bases separating them. The CDR3 here is CASSSLRSGTYEQYF. In nucleotides, the CDR3 is TGTGCCAGCAGCTCACTACGCTCGGGGACCTACGAGCAGTACTTC.

This clonotype was observed at least ten times. J is TRBJ2-5 and V is TRBV3-1; 10 nucleotides agree with TRBD2. The V gene's germline CDR1 is LGHDT and CDR2 YNNKEL (reference sequence). The J segment lost 5 bases and the V segment lost 2 bases, leaving 5 bases of the junction unmatched. The CDR3 contains 15 residues. The CDR3 DNA sequence: TGTGCCAGCAGCCAAATGCTAGCGGGAGTGGAGACCCAGTACTTC. Translation: CASSQMLAGVETQYF.

The V gene is TRBV29-1, the J gene TRBJ1-3; D is unresolved. The germline V gene encodes CDR1 SQVTM and CDR2 ANQGSEA. This CDR3 is 12 amino acids long. As DNA, the CDR3 is TGCAGTGCGACATCCTCTGGAAACACCATATATTTT. It translates to CSATSSGNTIYF. Complete variable domain (other parts from reference TRBV29-1 and TRBJ1-3): SAVISQKPSRDICQRGTSLTIQCQVDSQVTMMFWYRQQPGQSLTLIATANQGSEATYESGFVIDKFPISRPNLTFSTLTVSNMSPEDSSIYLCSATSSGNTIYFGEGSWLTVV.

Many counts were recorded for this clonotype. V gene TRBV12-3 or TRBV12-4 combines with J gene TRBJ1-2, with D unclear. V lost 0 bases to trimming and J lost 4 bases, with 15 bases between them. CDR3 length equals 16 residues. CDR3: CASSLAPFNRPYGYTF. The CDR3 nucleotides are TGTGCCAGCAGTTTAGCGCCTTTTAACAGACCCTATGGCTACACCTTC.

This clonotype appeared many times. The chain has TRBV6-1 and TRBJ2-2; D unresolved. The germline gives CDR1 MNHNS, CDR2 SASEGT. V gave up 6 bases and J gave up 3 bases, with 14 bases separating them. This CDR3 is built from 15 residues. The CDR3 DNA reads TGTGCCAGCAGCACCTACACTCCTGACACCGGGGAGCTGTTTTTT. Encoded protein: CASSTYTPDTGELFF.

This clonotype was picked up many times. This rearrangement joins TRBV28 to TRBJ1-1; D gene uncertain. In germline, CDR1 is MDHEN, CDR2 SYDVKM. The CDR3 loop spans 12 amino acids. With 4 bases removed from V and 4 bases from J, the gap between germline ends came to 7 bases. The chain's CDR3 is CASSSPPTEAFF. The CDR3 region has the DNA TGTGCCAGCAGTTCGCCGCCCACTGAAGCTTTCTTT.

This clonotype was seen only once. The chain combines TRBV24-1 with TRBJ2-5, with D unclear. With 3 bases removed from V and 7 bases from J, the gap between germline ends came to 8 bases. There are 12 residues in the CDR3. Germline V lookup: CDR1 KGHDR, CDR2 SFDVKD. The CDR3 DNA is TGTGCCACCAGTGATCCAGGCGGGACCCAGTACTTC. It yields the protein CATSDPGGTQYF.

In this sample, this clonotype turned up many times. The V and J genes are TRBV2 and TRBJ1-2; 11 nucleotides agree with TRBD1. The CDR3 spans 20 residues. Losses at the gene ends were 2 bases for V and 1 base for J; bases not matched to a gene: 15. Germline CDR1 and CDR2: SNHLY and FYNNEI. CDR3 nucleotide sequence: TGTGCCAGCAGTGAATTTCTTTTGGGACAGGGGGTTGCCTTTAACTATGGCTACACCTTC. It encodes CASSEFLLGQGVAFNYGYTF.

V gene TRBV6-1 combines with J gene TRBJ1-1, with D tentatively TRBD1 (6 bases). Trimming shortened V by 2 bases and J by 2 bases, and 12 bases separated the two germline ends. CDR1 and CDR2 from the germline V gene are MNHNS and SASEGT. CDR3 length equals 15 residues. The CDR3 DNA reads TGTGCCAGCAGTGAATGGACAGAGCCTAACACTGAAGCTTTCTTT. Its protein product is CASSEWTEPNTEAFF.

This chain links TRBV6-1 with TRBJ2-7; TRBD2 aligns across 8 bases. Germline CDR1 and CDR2: MNHNS and SASEGT. The CDR3 extends over 16 amino acids. The ends lost 5 bases at V and 2 bases at J; junction bases unmatched: 11. This CDR3 is CASSRSSGWMTYEQYF. CDR3 bases: TGTGCCAGCAGTCGGTCTAGCGGGTGGATGACCTACGAGCAGTACTTC.

This clonotype was seen ten or more times. The rearrangement links TRBV6-2 or TRBV6-3 to TRBJ2-7; 7 bases map to TRBD1. V was pared by 3 bases and J by 3 bases, with 11 bases of the junction left unmatched. CDR3 length: 16 residues. CDR1 and CDR2 from the germline V gene are MNHEY and SVGEGT. CDR3 residues: CASSYTFRTGGYEQYF. CDR3 DNA: TGTGCCAGCAGTTATACCTTTCGGACAGGAGGCTACGAGCAGTACTTC.

In its sample, this clonotype was seen many times. The V and J genes are TRBV11-2 and TRBJ1-2; 7 bases line up with TRBD1. From germline, CDR1 is SGHAT and CDR2 FQNNGV. J was trimmed by 5 bases and V by 5 bases; bases with no gene match: 17. The CDR3 is 17 amino acids. CDR3 in amino acids: CASSATYGGQILYGYTF. CDR3 nucleotide sequence: TGTGCCAGCAGCGCAACTTACGGGGGACAGATCCTATATGGCTACACCTTC. Combining the CDR3 with reference TRBV11-2 and TRBJ1-2 gives the whole variable domain EAGVAQSPRYKIIEKRQSVAFWCNPISGHATLYWYQQILGQGPKLLIQFQNNGVVDDSQLPKDRFSAERLKGVDSTLKIQPAKLEDSAVYLCASSATYGGQILYGYTFGSGTRLTVV.

This clonotype has at least ten counts. The chain has TRBV30 and TRBJ1-1; no definite D call. With 0 bases removed from V and 3 bases from J, the gap between germline ends came to 8 bases. The germline V gene has CDR1 GTSNPN and CDR2 SVGIG (reference sequence). This CDR3 comprises 13 residues. CDR3 coding DNA: TGTGCCTGGAGTGTAGGACGGTACACTGAAGCTTTCTTT. Protein product: CAWSVGRYTEAFF.

This clonotype appeared many times. The chain combines TRBV28 with TRBJ2-5; weak D call: TRBD2 (6 bases). Between the trimmed V and J ends, which lost 5 bases and 3 bases, there was a span of 13 bases. CDR1 is MDHEN and CDR2 is SYDVKM in the germline V gene. This CDR3 spans 14 amino acids. The CDR3 reads CASSPYGEEETQYF. Written as DNA, the CDR3 is TGTGCCAGCAGTCCTTATGGGGAGGAAGAGACCCAGTACTTC.

Many counts were recorded for this clonotype. The chain links TRBV28 to TRBJ1-1; possible D gene TRBD1, 6 bases. In germline, CDR1 is MDHEN, CDR2 SYDVKM. Trimming removed 7 bases from V and 0 bases from J, with 18 bases in between. The CDR3 is made up of 16 amino acids. The CDR3 DNA reads TGTGCCAGCAATGAACCAGGGGTTATTATGAACACTGAAGCTTTCTTT. This sequence encodes CASNEPGVIMNTEAFF. Full variable domain (remainder filled in from reference TRBV28 and TRBJ1-1): DVKVTQSSRYLVKRTGEKVFLECVQDMDHENMFWYRQDPGLGLRLIYFSYDVKMKEKGDIPEGYSVSREKKERFSLILESASTNQTSMYLCASNEPGVIMNTEAFFGQGTRLTVV.

This clonotype was observed at least ten times. The chain employs TRBV2 and TRBJ1-5; D remains unclear. CDR1 and CDR2 (germline): SNHLY, FYNNEI. This CDR3 contains 14 residues. V was cut by 7 bases and J by 0 bases, with 10 bases left in between. CDR3 loop: CASTAESSNQPQHF. CDR3 bases: TGTGCCAGCACGGCAGAAAGTAGCAATCAGCCCCAGCATTTT.

Many counts were recorded for this clonotype. The J gene is TRBJ2-7, the V gene TRBV12-3 or TRBV12-4; 9 nucleotides agree with TRBD1. V lost 4 bases, J lost 2 bases, and 6 bases stayed unmatched. The CDR3 runs to 15 residues. This CDR3 is CASSSPGQGPYEQYF. The CDR3 DNA reads as TGTGCCAGCAGTTCGCCGGGACAGGGACCCTACGAGCAGTACTTC.

The sample holds many counts of this clonotype. The chain is built from TRBV6-5 and TRBJ1-3; 9 bases are a match to TRBD1. With V trimmed by 0 bases and J by 4 bases, 4 bases remained unmatched. Looked up from germline, CDR1 is MNHEY and CDR2 is SVGAGI. CDR3 size: 16 residues. CDR3 in DNA: TGTGCCAGCAGTTACTCCGGGACAGGGATGGGAAACACCATATATTTT. Residues: CASSYSGTGMGNTIYF.

This clonotype came up many times. The J gene is TRBJ1-5, the V gene TRBV19; no firm D call. V was pared by 3 bases and J by 6 bases, with 9 bases between. The CDR3 consists of 13 residues. The germline gives CDR1 LNHDA, CDR2 SQIVND (reference sequence). CDR3 amino acids: CASSIATSQPQHF. Written as DNA, the CDR3 is TGTGCCAGTAGTATCGCGACGAGTCAGCCCCAGCATTTT.

The sample holds many counts of this clonotype. V usage is TRBV6-2 or TRBV6-3 and J usage is TRBJ2-2, with D possibly matching TRBD2 (5 bases). The CDR3 is 13 residues long. The V gene's germline CDR1 is MNHEY and CDR2 SVGEGT. With 7 bases removed from V and 7 bases from J, the gap between germline ends came to 13 bases. CDR3 DNA: TGTGCCAGCACCGTTATTCGGGACGGGGAGCTGTTTTTT. Protein sequence: CASTVIRDGELFF.

V gene TRBV2 combines with J gene TRBJ2-4; TRBD1 or TRBD2 may be the D gene (6 bases each). There are 14 residues in the CDR3. The V end lost 5 bases, the J end lost 10 bases, and 18 bases lay between the germline ends. The germline V gene has CDR1 SNHLY and CDR2 FYNNEI. The DNA of the CDR3 is TGTGCCAGCAGTCAGGGGTCTAGCGTACCAATTCAGTACTTC. It encodes CASSQGSSVPIQYF.

This clonotype has at least ten counts. The chain couples TRBV6-2 or TRBV6-3 to TRBJ2-7; D is undetermined. Germline V CDR1 and CDR2: MNHEY, SVGEGT. V was pared by 11 bases and J by 3 bases, with 20 bases between. The CDR3 is 14 amino acids. Here the CDR3 reads CAGAYHSRNYEQYF. Written as DNA, the CDR3 is TGTGCCGGCGCGTATCATTCGCGGAACTACGAGCAGTACTTC.

This clonotype has ten or more counts. The CDR3 sequence is CASSWGSNQPQHF. The DNA of the CDR3 is TGCGCCAGCAGCTGGGGGAGCAATCAGCCCCAGCATTTT. The chain combines TRBV5-1 with TRBJ1-5, with a weak D call TRBD1 (5 bases). Trimming stripped 3 bases from V and 1 base from J, with 5 bases between. The CDR3 contains 13 residues. The germline CDR1 and CDR2 sequences are SGHRS and YFSETQ.

The chain recombines TRBV19 with TRBJ2-7, with 11 nucleotides matching TRBD1. V shed 8 bases and J 9 bases; nucleotides not matched to a gene: 9. Germline V lookup: CDR1 LNHDA, CDR2 SQIVND (reference sequence). The CDR3 is made up of 13 amino acids. The CDR3 is CASAGTGGIGQYF. For the CDR3, the DNA is TGTGCCAGTGCCGGGACAGGGGGAATTGGGCAGTACTTC.

This clonotype was seen ten or more times. The chain employs TRBV30 and TRBJ2-7; D is perhaps TRBD2 (6 bases). This CDR3 comprises 14 residues. V was pared by 6 bases and J by 5 bases, with 20 bases between. In germline, CDR1 is GTSNPN, CDR2 SVGIG (reference sequence). Written as DNA, the CDR3 is TGTGCCTGTAGCAGCCGTGGGGGGTCCAACGAGCAGTACTTC. As protein: CACSSRGGSNEQYF.